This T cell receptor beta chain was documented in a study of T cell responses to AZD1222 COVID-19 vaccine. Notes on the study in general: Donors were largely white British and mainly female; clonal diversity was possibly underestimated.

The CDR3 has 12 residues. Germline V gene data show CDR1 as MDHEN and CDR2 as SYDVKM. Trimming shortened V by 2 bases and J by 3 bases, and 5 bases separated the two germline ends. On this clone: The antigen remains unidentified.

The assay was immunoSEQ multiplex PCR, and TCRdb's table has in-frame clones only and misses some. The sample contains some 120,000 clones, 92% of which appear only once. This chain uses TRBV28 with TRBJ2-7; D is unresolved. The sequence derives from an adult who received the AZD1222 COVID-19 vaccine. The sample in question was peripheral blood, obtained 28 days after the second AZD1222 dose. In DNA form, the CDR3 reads TGTGCCAGCAGTTTACAGATCTACGAGCAGTACTTC. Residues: CASSLQIYEQYF.